This T cell receptor (beta chain) originates from a study of early T cells in non-severe SARS-CoV-2 infection. Study details: Unsorted whole-blood RNA was sequenced in bulk, leaving chains unpaired.

Individually, cDNA molecules had unique molecular identifiers attached to them. From the 5' RACE reads, TCRdb called clonotypes with MiXCR, one entry per CDR3 protein. Of 83,000 or so distinct CDR3 sequences listed, 8% to 13% are singletons. This clonotype was counted only a few times. Its antigen is as yet unknown. Whole-study findings and limits: VDJdb matching skewed toward anti-spike CD8 responses, missing private and CD4 specificities.

Per the germline V gene, CDR1 is SEHNR and CDR2 is FQNEAQ (reference sequence). The V and J ends lost 6 bases and 4 bases respectively, with 22 bases between them. The CDR3 length is 17 residues. The sample in question was whole blood, obtained at baseline. The source is an adult who was a healthcare worker with PCR-confirmed SARS-CoV-2 infection or an uninfected control (not recorded which). The chain joins TRBV7-9 to TRBJ1-3; possibly TRBD1 for D (6 bases). DNA of the CDR3: TGTGCCAGCAGGATACCAAGTACAGGGCGTCGAGGAAACACCATATATTTT. Translated: CASRIPSTGRRGNTIYF.